The T cell receptor (beta chain) under discussion was sequenced for a study of blood T cell repertoires in COVID-19 (TCRdb year 2020). About the study as a whole: Samples from collaborators originated in the United States, Italy and Spain and spanned both the acute and convalescent phases of COVID-19. The material from the prospective study consisted of cDNA or gDNA derived from T cells, B-cell-depleted T cells, or PBMCs. Samples were obtained from the ongoing ImmuneRACE study (first 160 participants) and from over 1,000 subjects provided by 6 global collaborators. Where available, HLA class I and class II types were taken from metadata supplied by the sample provider and were not determined by assay-based typing. A de-identified subject ID, COVID-19 status, age in years and sex were almost always included in the sample metadata. The dataset comprised deeply sampled blood TCRbeta repertoires from subjects exposed to, actively infected with, or recovered from COVID-19. The repertoires were released in a freely available public database meant as a resource for research on the immune response to SARS-CoV-2. General study outcomes and caveats: The amount of clinical and demographic metadata varied by source and participant and was provided uncurated.

The immunoSEQ Assay, a bias-controlled multiplex PCR, was used to amplify TCRbeta CDR3 regions from genomic DNA. The paper's processing steps were these. The number of nucleated cells in each sample was estimated from the amplification of reference gene primers within the assay. To quantify the absolute abundance of each unique TCRbeta CDR3 rearrangement, sequence reads were collapsed and filtered. For each sample, productive Simpson clonality was calculated by taking the square root of Simpson's diversity index across productive rearrangements. TCRdb obtained this table from immuneACCESS and retained in-frame rearrangements with V and J assigned. These tables miss some clones; where compared with another copy, unresolved V genes account for less than half of the shortfall, and the remainder is unexplained. The D gene and trimming were derived from the DNA, and the V and J assignments and clone size from that table. This sample gives hundreds of thousands of clones in total; about 87% of them show up just once. The ten largest clones represent over 1% of the sample.

Note on this clone: Its target antigen remains unknown. No qualities accompany the bases; no much larger clone lies one base away.

CDR3 length: 14 amino acids, cysteine to phenylalanine. The entry retains the CDR3 DNA only, 42 bases that are in frame from base 1. From a lookup of the germline V gene, CDR1 and CDR2 are ENHRY and SYGVKD. V is shortened by 10 bases, J by 5 bases, and the region joining them spans 20 bases. The collaborating institutions used their own protocols to collect whole blood in K2EDTA tubes. For TCRbeta analysis, collaborators shipped samples in one of three forms: frozen whole blood, isolated PBMCs, or DNA extracted from either of those sample types. The chain is encoded by TRBV10-3 joined to TRBJ1-1, with TRBD1 tentatively as D gene (6 bases match). This clonotype was obtained from a man between 65 and 79 years old with acute or convalescent COVID-19. Sequenced sample: peripheral blood. The DNA sequence reads TGTGCCACCCTCCGCCAGGGTAGGGGGACTGAAGCTTTCTTT. It specifies CATLRQGRGTEAFF.